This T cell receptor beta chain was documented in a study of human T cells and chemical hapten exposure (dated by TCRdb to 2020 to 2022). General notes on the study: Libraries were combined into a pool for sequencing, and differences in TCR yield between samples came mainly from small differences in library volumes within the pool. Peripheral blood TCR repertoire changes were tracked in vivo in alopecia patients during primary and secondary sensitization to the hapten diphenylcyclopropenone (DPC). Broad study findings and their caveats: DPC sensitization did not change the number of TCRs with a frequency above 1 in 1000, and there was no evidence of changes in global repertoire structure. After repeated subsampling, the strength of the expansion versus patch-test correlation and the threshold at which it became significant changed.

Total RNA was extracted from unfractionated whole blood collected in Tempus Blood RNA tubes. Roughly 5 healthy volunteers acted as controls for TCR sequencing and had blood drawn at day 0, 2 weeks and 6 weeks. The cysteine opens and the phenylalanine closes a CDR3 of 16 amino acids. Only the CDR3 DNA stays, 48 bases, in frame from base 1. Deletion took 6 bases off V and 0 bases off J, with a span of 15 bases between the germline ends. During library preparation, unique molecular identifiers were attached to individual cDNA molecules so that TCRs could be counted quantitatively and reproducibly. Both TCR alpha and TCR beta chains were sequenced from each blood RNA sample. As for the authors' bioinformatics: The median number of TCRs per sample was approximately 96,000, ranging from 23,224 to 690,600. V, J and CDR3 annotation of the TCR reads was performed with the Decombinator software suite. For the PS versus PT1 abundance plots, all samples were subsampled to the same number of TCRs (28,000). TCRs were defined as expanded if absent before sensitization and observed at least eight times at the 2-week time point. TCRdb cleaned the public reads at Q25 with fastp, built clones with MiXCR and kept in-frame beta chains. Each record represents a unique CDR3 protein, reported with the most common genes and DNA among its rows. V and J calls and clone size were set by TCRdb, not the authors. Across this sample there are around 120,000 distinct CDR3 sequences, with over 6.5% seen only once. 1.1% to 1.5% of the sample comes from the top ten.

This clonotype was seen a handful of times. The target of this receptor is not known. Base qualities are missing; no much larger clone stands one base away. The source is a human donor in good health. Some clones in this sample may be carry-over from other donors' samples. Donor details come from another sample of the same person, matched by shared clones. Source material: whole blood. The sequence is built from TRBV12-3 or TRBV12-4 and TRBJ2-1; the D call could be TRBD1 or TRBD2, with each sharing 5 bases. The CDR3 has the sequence CASSPRGPSSYNEQFF. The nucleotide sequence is TGTGCCAGCAGCCCCCGGGGACCGAGCTCCTACAATGAGCAGTTCTTC.